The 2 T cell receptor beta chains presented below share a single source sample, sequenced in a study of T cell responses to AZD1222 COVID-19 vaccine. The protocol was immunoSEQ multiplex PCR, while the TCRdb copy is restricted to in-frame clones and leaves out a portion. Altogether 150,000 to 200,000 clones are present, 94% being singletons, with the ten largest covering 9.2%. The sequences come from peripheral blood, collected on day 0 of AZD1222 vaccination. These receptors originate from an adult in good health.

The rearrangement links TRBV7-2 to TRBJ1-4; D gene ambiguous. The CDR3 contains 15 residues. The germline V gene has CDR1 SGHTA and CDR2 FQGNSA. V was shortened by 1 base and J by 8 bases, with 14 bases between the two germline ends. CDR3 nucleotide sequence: TGTGCCAGCAGCTTAGACTCTGGCTTGAGAGAAAAACTGTTTTTT. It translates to CASSLDSGLREKLFF.

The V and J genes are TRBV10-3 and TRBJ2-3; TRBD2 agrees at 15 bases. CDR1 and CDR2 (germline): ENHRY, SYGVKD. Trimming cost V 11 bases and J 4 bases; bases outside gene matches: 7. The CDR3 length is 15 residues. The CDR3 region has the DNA TGTGCCTCGGCGGGACTAGCGGGAGGATCAGATACGCAGTATTTT. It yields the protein CASAGLAGGSDTQYF.